The 26 T cell receptor beta chains in this list originate from one sample, sequenced in a study of T cell changes during pregnancy in multiple sclerosis. Assay: immunoSEQ multiplex PCR; the TCRdb copy retains only in-frame clones and omits some. The table lists roughly 74,000 clones, approximately 91% of them singletons. Material: peripheral blood, obtained before pregnancy. These receptor sequences come from a female donor with multiple sclerosis, enrolled in a pregnancy study.

The genes are TRBV27 and TRBJ2-2; TRBD1 might be the D (7 bases). Trimming stripped 3 bases from V and 4 bases from J, with 12 bases between. CDR3 length: 15 residues. Germline lookup yields CDR1 MNHEY and CDR2 SMNVEV (reference sequence). The CDR3 here is CASSFRGAATGELFF. The CDR3 nucleotides read TGTGCCAGCAGTTTCAGGGGGGCTGCCACCGGGGAGCTGTTTTTT.

This clone was counted many times. The V call is TRBV7-3, the J call TRBJ2-1, with D tentatively TRBD2 (5 bases). The CDR3 covers 15 residues. Germline assignment: CDR1 SGHTA and CDR2 FQGTGA. V was clipped by 5 bases and J by 8 bases, with 19 bases between them. Here the CDR3 reads CASSPDPTRNDEQFF. The CDR3 DNA follows: TGTGCCAGCAGCCCCGACCCCACTAGAAACGATGAGCAGTTCTTC.

The chain links TRBV19 to TRBJ2-3; D ambiguous. Trimming left V 1 base short and J 6 bases short, with 8 bases between. This CDR3 contains 13 residues. The germline CDR1 and CDR2 sequences are LNHDA and SQIVND (reference sequence). The CDR3: CASSIASVDTQYF. For the CDR3, the DNA is TGTGCCAGTAGTATAGCTTCAGTCGATACGCAGTATTTT.

This chain joins TRBV29-1 and TRBJ2-5; D might be TRBD2 (6 bases). Trimming took 3 bases from V and 3 from J, leaving 11 bases between them. Germline CDR1 SQVTM, CDR2 ANQGSEA. The CDR3 consists of 13 residues. The DNA for the CDR3 is TGCAGCGTTGAGGGACCGGGAGAAGAGACCCAGTACTTC. Translated: CSVEGPGEETQYF.

The rearrangement joins TRBV5-1 to TRBJ2-5, with a weak D call TRBD1 (6 bases). The CDR3 runs 15 residues. The germline CDR1 and CDR2 sequences are SGHRS and YFSETQ. Trimming pared 0 bases from V and 2 bases from J, leaving 11 bases between. The CDR3: CASSLVGTLQETQYF. The CDR3 DNA reads as TGCGCCAGCAGCTTGGTGGGGACACTTCAAGAGACCCAGTACTTC.

The chain combines TRBV2 with TRBJ1-2; 7 bases agree with TRBD1. The CDR3 contains 14 residues. Germline V lookup: CDR1 SNHLY, CDR2 FYNNEI. The ends lost 10 bases at V and 0 bases at J; junction bases unmatched: 8. CDR3 amino acids: CATIQGMTNYGYTF. DNA for the CDR3: TGTGCCACCATACAGGGGATGACTAACTATGGCTACACCTTC.

The CDR3 here is CASSSPRGLSGNTIYF. CDR3 nucleotides: TGTGCCAGCAGTTCCCCCCGGGGTCTCTCTGGAAACACCATATATTTT. This chain uses TRBV6-6 with TRBJ1-3; D uncertain. The germline CDR1 and CDR2 sequences are MNHNY and SVGAGI (reference sequence). This CDR3 has 16 amino acids. V dropped 4 bases and J dropped 0 bases, with 13 bases sitting between them.

The J gene is TRBJ2-2, the V gene TRBV6-4; 12 positions agree with TRBD2. Germline V gene data show CDR1 as MRHNA and CDR2 as SNTAGT. The CDR3 has 15 amino acids. V was pared by 7 bases and J by 4 bases, with 4 bases of the junction left unmatched. CDR3 residues: CASTRLAGATGELFF. The CDR3 DNA reads as TGTGCCAGCACTCGACTAGCGGGAGCCACCGGGGAGCTGTTTTTT.

This clone has only one observation. The rearrangement joins TRBV15 to TRBJ2-1; 7 bases align to TRBD1. Germline CDR1 is LNHNV and CDR2 is YYDKDF (reference sequence). V was pared by 8 bases and J by 10 bases, with 20 bases of the junction left unmatched. The CDR3 sequence is 16 residues long. The CDR3 DNA is TGTGCCACCGGTGAGGGGGCACTGGGGCTTACCTACGAGCAGTTCTTC. It specifies CATGEGALGLTYEQFF.

The V and J genes are TRBV15 and TRBJ1-4, with unresolved D. The germline V and J ends were trimmed by 0 bases and 5 bases, with 10 bases remaining between them. The CDR3 is made up of 15 amino acids. CDR1 LNHNV and CDR2 YYDKDF come from the germline V gene (reference sequence). The DNA for the CDR3 is TGTGCCACCAGCAGAGATCGGGTTCCCAATGAAAAACTGTTTTTT. It specifies CATSRDRVPNEKLFF.

The rearrangement joins TRBV5-5 to TRBJ1-5; D is uncertain. Trimming cost V 2 bases and J 4 bases, with 16 bases left between them. The CDR3 contains 16 residues. Germline V gene sequence: CDR1 SGHKS, CDR2 YYEKEE (reference sequence). This CDR3 reads CASSFVPIRRNQPQHF. In nucleotides, the CDR3 is TGTGCCAGCAGCTTTGTACCTATCAGGAGGAATCAGCCCCAGCATTTT.

The chain recombines TRBV5-1 with TRBJ2-1, with TRBD2 as a possible D gene (6 bases). Germline CDR1 is SGHRS and CDR2 is YFSETQ. V was cut by 7 bases and J by 8 bases, with 10 bases left in between. The CDR3 runs 11 residues. In nucleotides, the CDR3 is TGCGCCAGCTGGGGGGAATATGAGCAGTTCTTC. Translation: CASWGEYEQFF.

This clone was observed a handful of times. The chain carries TRBV7-9 and TRBJ2-7; a possible D gene is TRBD2 (5 bases). The CDR3 is 14 amino acids. Germline values: CDR1 SEHNR, CDR2 FQNEAQ (reference sequence). Between the trimmed V and J ends, which lost 1 base and 3 bases, there was a span of 10 bases. The CDR3 loop reads CASSLEASIYEQYF. CDR3 DNA sequence: TGTGCCAGCAGCTTAGAGGCTAGCATCTACGAGCAGTACTTC.

This clone showed up just once. The chain has TRBV30 and TRBJ1-4; tentative D call: TRBD1 (5 bases). CDR3 length: 15 amino acids. CDR1 is GTSNPN and CDR2 is SVGIG in the germline V gene (reference sequence). Trimming stripped 5 bases from V and 0 bases from J, with 13 bases between. The CDR3 sequence: CAWGGTAATNEKLFF. CDR3 nucleotides: TGTGCCTGGGGAGGGACGGCTGCAACTAATGAAAAACTGTTTTTT.

The V and J genes are TRBV4-3 and TRBJ2-2; the D gene is possibly TRBD1 (5 bases). CDR1 and CDR2 (germline): LGHNA, YSLEER. The CDR3 is 14 residues long. The V end was cut by 3 bases, the J end by 0 bases, with 5 bases between. The DNA of the CDR3 is TGCGCCAGCAGCCAGGACACGAACACCGGGGAGCTGTTTTTT. It is translated as CASSQDTNTGELFF.

V and J are TRBV15 and TRBJ2-1; TRBD1 matches 9 bases. This CDR3 is 16 amino acids long. Losses at the gene ends were 1 base for V and 8 bases for J; bases not matched to a gene: 9. The germline gives CDR1 LNHNV, CDR2 YYDKDF (reference sequence). The CDR3 region has the DNA TGTGCCACCAGCAGAGGGGACAGGGCCCGCTCGGATGAGCAGTTCTTC. Its protein product is CATSRGDRARSDEQFF.

The V call is TRBV10-3, the J call TRBJ1-1; TRBD1 is a possible D gene (5 bases). V shed 10 bases and J shed 1 base, with 10 bases lying between them. The CDR3 has 12 amino acids. In germline, CDR1 is ENHRY, CDR2 SYGVKD. Here the CDR3 DNA reads TGTGCCACCGTCGGACAGAACACTGAAGCTTTCTTT. Protein product: CATVGQNTEAFF.

The chain employs TRBV11-2 and TRBJ1-1, with 9 bases identical to TRBD1. Germline-derived CDR1 and CDR2 are SGHAT and FQNNGV. This CDR3 is 15 amino acids long. V was pared by 8 bases and J by 1 base, with 8 bases of the junction left unmatched. CDR3 region: CASHKGQGPNTEAFF. CDR3 sequence (DNA): TGTGCCAGCCACAAGGGACAGGGACCGAACACTGAAGCTTTCTTT.

The J gene is TRBJ1-3, the V gene TRBV7-8; D gene unclear. The CDR3 length is 14 residues. CDR1 is SGHVS, CDR2 FQNEAQ, per germline. Between the trimmed V and J ends, which lost 1 base and 0 bases, there was a span of 4 bases. As DNA, the CDR3 is TGTGCCAGCAGCTTAGTGAGCTCTGGAAACACCATATATTTT. It is translated as CASSLVSSGNTIYF. The full variable domain, rest sourced from reference TRBV7-8 and TRBJ1-3, is GAGVSQSPRYKVAKRGQDVALRCDPISGHVSLFWYQQALGQGPEFLTYFQNEAQLDKSGLPSDRFFAERPEGSVSTLKIQRTQQEDSAVYLCASSLVSSGNTIYFGEGSWLTVV.

This rearrangement joins TRBV6-6 to TRBJ2-2; D might be TRBD2 (6 bases). CDR1 and CDR2 (germline): MNHNY, SVGAGI (reference sequence). The CDR3 spans 16 residues. The V and J ends lost 6 bases and 7 bases respectively, with 21 bases between them. This CDR3 is CASSQSPSDRGGELFF. CDR3 DNA: TGTGCCAGCAGCCAATCTCCTAGCGATCGTGGCGGGGAGCTGTTTTTT.

The V call is TRBV7-8, the J call TRBJ2-5; 9 positions match TRBD1. Per germline, CDR1 SGHVS and CDR2 FQNEAQ. V lost 5 bases to trimming and J lost 3 bases; unmatched junction nucleotides: 10. The CDR3 extends over 16 amino acids. The CDR3 DNA follows: TGTGCCAGCAGCCCGTACAGGGGGCCCACGGAAGAGACCCAGTACTTC. Translated: CASSPYRGPTEETQYF.

J is TRBJ1-2 and V is TRBV10-2; possibly TRBD1 for D (6 bases). The germline V gene encodes CDR1 WSHSY and CDR2 SAAADI. V was cut by 7 bases and J by 8 bases, with 23 bases left in between. The CDR3 sequence is 15 residues long. The CDR3 loop is CASTTQGQGEAGYTF. The CDR3 nucleotides read TGCGCCAGCACCACCCAGGGGCAGGGAGAGGCCGGCTACACCTTC.

The genes are TRBV7-9 and TRBJ1-1; unclear D gene. The CDR3 has 13 amino acids. Germline CDR1 reads SEHNR; CDR2 reads FQNEAQ (reference sequence). Trimming left V 1 base short and J 11 bases short, with 14 bases between. CDR3 region: CASSLEALREAFF. The CDR3 bases are TGTGCCAGCAGCTTAGAGGCCTTACGGGAGGCTTTCTTT.

V and J are TRBV9 and TRBJ2-3, with 9 bases that match TRBD2. V lost 3 bases, J lost 4 bases, and 6 bases stayed unmatched. This CDR3 spans 15 amino acids. Germline-derived CDR1 and CDR2 are SGDLS and YYNGEE. CDR3: CASSGGGGASDTQYF. CDR3 DNA: TGTGCCAGCAGCGGTGGCGGGGGGGCATCAGATACGCAGTATTTT.

The genes are TRBV2 and TRBJ2-5, with a weak D call TRBD1 (6 bases). Trimming shortened V by 8 bases and J by 4 bases, and 26 bases separated the two germline ends. The germline gives CDR1 SNHLY, CDR2 FYNNEI. This CDR3 has 17 amino acids. In nucleotides, the CDR3 is TGTGCCAGCTCAATTAGGGGGAACAGTCATCCAAGAGAGACCCAGTACTTC. This codes for CASSIRGNSHPRETQYF.

V is TRBV7-9 and J is TRBJ2-3; 9 bases fit TRBD2. Germline V gene lookup returns CDR1 SEHNR and CDR2 FQNEAQ (reference sequence). The ends lost 0 bases at V and 7 bases at J; junction bases unmatched: 11. CDR3 length: 17 amino acids. As DNA, the CDR3 is TGTGCCAGCAGCTTAGCGAGCGGGGGGCCTTTGCGATATACGCAGTATTTT. Translated, it gives CASSLASGGPLRYTQYF.